Described below is a single T cell receptor (beta chain) sequence and its context. The record originates from a study of T cell changes during pregnancy in multiple sclerosis. This CDR3 spans 12 amino acids. Germline assignment: CDR1 SGHNT and CDR2 YYREEE (reference sequence). V lost 4 bases and J lost 6, with 11 bases in between. Clones were read by immunoSEQ multiplex PCR, and TCRdb kept only the in-frame ones, dropping some. The sample has around 100,000 clones; 85% to 95% are singletons. The sequence derives from a female donor with multiple sclerosis, enrolled in a pregnancy study. The V gene is TRBV5-4, the J gene TRBJ2-7; D not resolved. The source was peripheral blood, collected before pregnancy. The CDR3 sequence: CASSESRGEQYF. The DNA of the CDR3 is TGTGCCAGCAGCGAAAGTAGAGGCGAGCAGTACTTC.